The 20 T cell receptor beta chains given below trace back to one sample, sequenced in a study of blood T cells in healthy people across ages. Through a sample-barcoded 5' primer and a J-beta primer mix, a second PCR was run for roughly 6 to 11 cycles. TCRdb re-called the 5' RACE reads through MiXCR, storing one row per CDR3 protein. This sample has about 1.8 million distinct CDR3 sequences, with 49% found just once. Material for sequencing was blood. The receptors come from a middle-aged woman in good health.

The chain recombines TRBV28 with TRBJ1-2, with a tentative D call TRBD1 (5 bases). CDR3 size: 15 residues. Germline V CDR1 and CDR2: MDHEN, SYDVKM. Deletions cut 4 bases from V and 1 base from J, with 13 bases between. Here the CDR3 reads CASSSTGRNNYGYTF. The CDR3 region has the DNA TGTGCCAGCAGTTCCACAGGCCGGAATAACTATGGCTACACCTTC.

This chain joins TRBV11-3 and TRBJ2-4; 14 bases fit TRBD2. Trimming at V came to 5 bases and at J to 0 bases, leaving 6 bases not matched to a gene. The CDR3 loop spans 18 amino acids. Germline CDR1 is SGHNT and CDR2 is YENEEA. In DNA, the CDR3 is TGTGCCAGCAGCGAGGGACTAGCGGGGGACTTAGCCAAAAACATTCAGTACTTC. This translates into CASSEGLAGDLAKNIQYF.

The V gene is TRBV5-1, the J gene TRBJ1-3; 10 bases align to TRBD1. Trimming removed 4 bases from V and 3 bases from J; junction bases left unmatched: 7. The CDR3 covers 16 residues. Germline CDR1 and CDR2: SGHRS and YFSETQ. The CDR3 DNA reads TGCGCCAGCAGCAAATTCGACAGGGGGCTTGGAAACACCATATATTTT. This codes for CASSKFDRGLGNTIYF.

In this sample, this clonotype turned up a few times. The chain recombines TRBV29-1 with TRBJ2-3; a possible D gene is TRBD2 (6 bases). The CDR3 is 12 amino acids. CDR1 SQVTM and CDR2 ANQGSEA come from the germline V gene. Trimming cost V 6 bases and J 6 bases, with 13 bases left between them. The CDR3 bases are TGCAGCGTCCGAACTAGCCCCGATACGCAGTATTTT. This sequence encodes CSVRTSPDTQYF.

This clonotype showed up just once. The V call is TRBV10-3, the J call TRBJ2-6; a possible D gene is TRBD2 (5 bases). V lost 7 bases, J lost 2 bases, and 12 bases lay in between. Germline V lookup: CDR1 ENHRY, CDR2 SYGVKD. CDR3 length equals 15 residues. The CDR3, as DNA: TGTGCCATCAATGAATCCGGGGCTGGGGCCAACGTCCTGACTTTC. Protein sequence: CAINESGAGANVLTF.

This chain links TRBV15 with TRBJ2-5; a possible D gene is TRBD2 (5 bases). The V gene's germline CDR1 is LNHNV and CDR2 YYDKDF (reference sequence). The CDR3 totals 15 residues. Trimming cost V 0 bases and J 11 bases, with 19 bases left between them. The CDR3 bases are TGTGCCACCAGCAGAGATAATTCCGGGAATGGTGAGCAGTACTTC. Residues: CATSRDNSGNGEQYF.

This chain uses TRBV11-2 with TRBJ1-6; D possibly corresponds to TRBD1 (5 bases). Looked up from germline, CDR1 is SGHAT and CDR2 is FQNNGV. The CDR3 length is 15 residues. V was clipped by 6 bases and J by 6 bases, with 15 bases between them. The CDR3 sequence is CASRKPGRTNSPLHF. CDR3 nucleotide sequence: TGTGCCAGCAGGAAACCGGGACGGACTAATTCACCCCTCCACTTT. The full variable domain, rest sourced from reference TRBV11-2 and TRBJ1-6, is EAGVAQSPRYKIIEKRQSVAFWCNPISGHATLYWYQQILGQGPKLLIQFQNNGVVDDSQLPKDRFSAERLKGVDSTLKIQPAKLEDSAVYLCASRKPGRTNSPLHFGNGTRLTVT.

About this clonotype: At one of its ends the junction is not consistent with the germline gene, which may arise from a read error. V is TRBV4-3 and J is TRBJ1-2, with D perhaps TRBD1 (5 bases). CDR1 and CDR2 (germline): LGHNA, YSLEER. This CDR3 is built from 15 residues. The CDR3 region has the DNA TGCGCCAGCAGCCAAGCGAGGGGAAGTAACTATGGCTACATCTTC. As protein: CASSQARGSNYGYIF.

In this sample, this clonotype turned up once. One end of the junction does not line up with germline, which may come from a read error. The chain uses TRBV12-3 or TRBV12-4 and TRBJ2-7; D remains unclear. The CDR3 length is 13 residues. The CDR3 nucleotides are TGTGCCAGCGGTTTGGGAAACTGTAATGAGCAGTACTTC. This sequence encodes CASGLGNCNEQYF.

The chain combines TRBV6-2 or TRBV6-3 with TRBJ2-5, with unresolved D. Germline-derived CDR1 and CDR2 are MNHEY and SVGEGT. Between the trimmed V and J ends, which lost 1 base and 6 bases, there was a span of 9 bases. The CDR3 spans 13 residues. In nucleotides, the CDR3 is TGTGCCAGCAGTTACTATCCTATTCAGACCCAGTACTTC. Its translation: CASSYYPIQTQYF.

This chain uses TRBV6-2 or TRBV6-3 with TRBJ2-1; D might be TRBD2 (6 bases). The CDR3 is 14 amino acids. The V gene lost 4 bases and the J gene lost 6 bases, with 13 bases spanning the gap. CDR1 and CDR2 (germline): MNHEY, SVGEGT. CDR3 amino acids: CASSSGRGCNEQFF. CDR3 in DNA: TGTGCCAGCAGTTCCGGACGGGGGTGCAATGAGCAGTTCTTC.

The chain employs TRBV28 and TRBJ2-5, with D maybe TRBD1 (6 bases). V was clipped by 6 bases and J by 4 bases, with 18 bases between them. The germline gives CDR1 MDHEN, CDR2 SYDVKM. The CDR3 is 15 amino acids. DNA for the CDR3: TGTGCCAGCAGCCCAAAACAGGGTAGGAGAGAGACCCAGTACTTC. Translated: CASSPKQGRRETQYF.

The chain combines TRBV11-2 with TRBJ2-1; D is perhaps TRBD2 (6 bases). The CDR3 spans 14 residues. From germline, CDR1 is SGHAT and CDR2 FQNNGV. V was cut by 1 base and J by 9 bases, with 13 bases left in between. The CDR3 is CASSLAILAGEQFF. DNA of the CDR3: TGTGCCAGCAGCTTAGCTATACTAGCCGGTGAGCAGTTCTTC.

This clonotype came up once. In DNA form, the CDR3 reads TGTGCCAGCAGCCAGTGGACTAGCGGGGGGGCTAATGAGCAGTTCTTC. This codes for CASSQWTSGGANEQFF. The chain couples TRBV7-2 to TRBJ2-1; 15 bases are a match to TRBD2. Germline trimming cut 5 bases from V and 7 bases from J; bases unmatched to any gene: 6. CDR3 length: 16 amino acids. Germline V CDR1 and CDR2: SGHTA, FQGNSA.

J is TRBJ1-4 and V is TRBV5-1, with D possibly TRBD1 on 5 matching bases. This CDR3 spans 11 amino acids. CDR1 is SGHRS and CDR2 is YFSETQ in the germline V gene. V lost 7 bases and J lost 11, with 12 bases in between. The CDR3: CASPDGGKLFF. The CDR3 nucleotides are TGCGCCAGCCCGGACGGGGGGAAACTGTTTTTT.

The gene calls are TRBV6-1 and TRBJ2-7; possible D gene TRBD2, 5 bases. Trimming removed 7 bases from V and 3 bases from J, with 19 bases in between. This CDR3 is built from 15 residues. CDR1 and CDR2 from the germline V gene are MNHNS and SASEGT. The CDR3 DNA reads as TGTGCCAGCACCCCGAAAGGAGGTAACCTCTACGAGCAGTACTTC. Its protein product is CASTPKGGNLYEQYF.

This clonotype showed up just a few times. V is TRBV2 and J is TRBJ2-7; D is unclear. Germline V gives CDR1 SNHLY, CDR2 FYNNEI. V shed 4 bases and J shed 1 base, with 5 bases lying between them. This CDR3 has 12 amino acids. CDR3 in amino acids: CASSVESYEQYF. CDR3 nucleotide sequence: TGTGCCAGCAGTGTCGAGTCCTACGAGCAGTACTTC.

This clonotype was detected only a few times. The genes are TRBV11-2 and TRBJ2-6; TRBD1 aligns across 10 bases. The CDR3 sequence is 19 residues long. V lost 1 base, J lost 4 bases, and 10 bases stayed unmatched. Germline CDR1 reads SGHAT; CDR2 reads FQNNGV. The CDR3: CASSLGRQGASSGANVLTF. The CDR3 coding sequence is TGTGCCAGCAGCTTAGGGAGACAGGGGGCGAGCTCCGGGGCCAACGTCCTGACTTTC.

This clonotype has a handful of counts. The rearrangement joins TRBV20-1 to TRBJ2-1; 9 nucleotides align to TRBD1. Germline trimming cut 6 bases from V and 7 bases from J; bases unmatched to any gene: 13. CDR3 length: 15 amino acids. Per germline, CDR1 DFQATT and CDR2 SNEGSKA (reference sequence). CDR3 in DNA: TGCAGTGCCGCTAGCCGGGACAGGGAATTGAATGAGCAGTTCTTC. This codes for CSAASRDRELNEQFF.

CDR3 bases: TGTGCCAGCAGCTTAGAGGCAGGTTCGAACACCGGGGAGCTGTTTTTT. Protein: CASSLEAGSNTGELFF. This chain links TRBV7-2 with TRBJ2-2, with D unclear. Germline values: CDR1 SGHTA, CDR2 FQGNSA. Deletions cut 1 base from V and 0 bases from J, with 9 bases between. The CDR3 is 16 residues long.